This TCR beta chain was identified during a study of blood T cells in healthy people across ages. Study findings and constraints: Those diversity estimates obtained from one million T cells were thought to be underestimates. Age advanced and TCR beta diversity per million T cells fell, roughly linearly.

Turning to this clonotype: Its antigen is still unknown.

Through a sample-barcoded 5' primer and a J-beta primer mix, a second PCR was run for about 6 to 11 cycles. One entry per CDR3 protein results from TCRdb running MiXCR on the 5' RACE reads. The sample shows 800,000 to 1,300,000 distinct CDR3 sequences, around 27% of them seen only once. The CDR3 runs 16 residues. From germline, CDR1 is MNHNY and CDR2 SVGAGI (reference sequence). The V and J ends lost 2 bases and 7 bases, in that order; junction bases with no gene match: 9. The sample was also reused in another study, on T cells of mothers and their children. As that report states: TCR recombination output is shaped by thymic selection similarly in related and unrelated pairs.

The receptor comes from a girl under 10 years old in good health. This chain links TRBV6-6 with TRBJ2-1; TRBD2 agrees at 9 bases. Material for sequencing was blood. CDR3 sequence reads: CASSYALAGEGNEQFF. The CDR3 DNA sequence: TGTGCCAGCAGTTACGCCTTAGCGGGAGAGGGGAATGAGCAGTTCTTC.